Included here is one TCR beta chain sequence, with context. The antigen is undetermined. Germline-derived CDR1 and CDR2 are SGHRS and YFSETQ. V lost 0 bases to trimming and J lost 7 bases, with 13 bases between them. CDR3 length: 14 amino acids. The sample comes from a study of T cell responses to AZD1222 COVID-19 vaccine. Study results and caveats: Unmutated variant regions are reportedly the target of nearly half of TCRs that are spike-specific.

TCRdb keeps only in-frame clones here, not all; method: immunoSEQ multiplex PCR. Found here are around 54,000 clones, approximately 86% of them singletons; the top ten hold 6.9%. The sequence was collected from an adult who received the AZD1222 COVID-19 vaccine. The source was peripheral blood, collected 28 days after the second AZD1222 dose. The rearrangement joins TRBV5-1 to TRBJ1-1; D gene unclear. Here the CDR3 DNA reads TGCGCCAGCAGCTTGGAAGGTGTGCGCAATGAAGCTTTCTTT. The encoded protein is CASSLEGVRNEAFF. The full variable domain, its missing parts supplied by reference TRBV5-1 and TRBJ1-1, is KAGVTQTPRYLIKTRGQQVTLSCSPISGHRSVSWYQQTPGQGLQFLFEYFSETQRNKGNFPGRFSGRQFSNSRSEMNVSTLELGDSALYLCASSLEGVRNEAFFGQGTRLTVV.